The entry below gives a single T cell receptor beta chain sequence along with its context. This entry comes from a study of T-cell memory formation after mild COVID-19. In TCRdb, the 5' RACE reads were re-called with MiXCR into one record per CDR3 protein. The table includes approximately 270,000 distinct CDR3 sequences, about 17% detected once. The V and J ends lost 3 bases and 3 bases respectively, with 12 bases between them. CDR1 and CDR2 from the germline V gene are MGHRA and YSYEKL. The CDR3 length is 14 residues. This chain joins TRBV4-1 and TRBJ2-7; D perhaps matches TRBD2 (5 bases). The sample consisted of PBMCs or a T cell subset sorted from them (not recorded which). This TCR derives from a man younger than 35 who had mild COVID-19 (a few samples of this study predate the infection). Cell type and time point are not known. This chain's CDR3 is CASSQLVRVYEQYF. CDR3 sequence (DNA): TGCGCCAGCAGCCAGCTGGTGCGGGTCTACGAGCAGTACTTC.